Described below is a single T cell receptor (beta chain) sequence and its context. The CDR3 length is 14 residues. CDR1 is MNHNS, CDR2 SASEGT, per germline. V was shortened by 6 bases and J by 4 bases, with 13 bases between the two germline ends. The authors ran a second PCR of about 6 to 11 cycles using a sample-barcoded 5' primer and a J-beta primer mix. TCRdb reprocessed the 5' RACE reads with MiXCR, giving one entry per CDR3 protein. The table includes approximately 800,000 distinct CDR3 sequences, about 53% detected once. The source of the sample is a study of blood T cells in healthy people across ages.

The chain joins TRBV6-1 to TRBJ1-5; D not resolved. The clonotype was recovered from a man aged 80 or over in good health. The sample was blood. The chain's CDR3 is CASRAEVANQPQHF. The CDR3 region has the DNA TGTGCCAGCAGGGCAGAGGTAGCAAATCAGCCCCAGCATTTT.